This T cell receptor (beta chain) was captured in a study of shared clonotypes between healthy human individuals. Clones were read by immunoSEQ multiplex PCR, and TCRdb kept only the in-frame ones, dropping some. Seen here are roughly 1,100,000 clones, approximately 68% observed once, and the top ten hold nearly 1.5%. The CDR3 extends over 15 amino acids. The J segment lost 0 bases and the V segment lost 5 bases, leaving 6 bases of the junction unmatched. CDR1 MNHEY and CDR2 SVGAGI come from the germline V gene. This clonotype was obtained from a man aged 18 to 30 in good health. V usage is TRBV6-5 and J usage is TRBJ1-1; TRBD1 matches at 7 bases. The sequencing sample was made of memory CD4+ T cells sorted from blood. Subset denoted: CD45RA-negative fraction. This chain's CDR3 is CASSQQGFMNTEAFF. In nucleotides, the CDR3 is TGTGCCAGCAGTCAACAGGGGTTCATGAACACTGAAGCTTTCTTT.